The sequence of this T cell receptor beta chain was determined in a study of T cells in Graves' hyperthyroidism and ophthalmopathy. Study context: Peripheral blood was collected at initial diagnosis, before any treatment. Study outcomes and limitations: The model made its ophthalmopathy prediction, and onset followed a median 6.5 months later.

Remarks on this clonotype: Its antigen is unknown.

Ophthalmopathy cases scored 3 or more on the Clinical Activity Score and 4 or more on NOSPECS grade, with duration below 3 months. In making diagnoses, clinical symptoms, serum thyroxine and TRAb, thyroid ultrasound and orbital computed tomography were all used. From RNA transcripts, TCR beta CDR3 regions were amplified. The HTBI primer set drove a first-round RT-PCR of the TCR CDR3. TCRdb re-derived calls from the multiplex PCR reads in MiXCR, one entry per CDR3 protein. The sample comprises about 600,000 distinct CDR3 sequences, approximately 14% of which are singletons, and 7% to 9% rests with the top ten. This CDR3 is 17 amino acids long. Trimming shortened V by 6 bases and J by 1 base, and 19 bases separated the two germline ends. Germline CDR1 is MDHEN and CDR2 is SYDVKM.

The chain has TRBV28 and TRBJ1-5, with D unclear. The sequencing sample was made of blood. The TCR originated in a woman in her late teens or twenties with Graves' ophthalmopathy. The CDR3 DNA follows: TGTGCCAGCAGCCCTCCCGGACTAAGGGTGAGCAATCAGCCCCAGCATTTT. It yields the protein CASSPPGLRVSNQPQHF.